This TCR beta chain came from a study of cytomegalovirus exposure and HLA in healthy donors. The study ran its PCR with 60 Vbeta and 13 Jbeta primers. Sequencing was performed with immunoSEQ multiplex PCR; in TCRdb, only in-frame clones are kept and a portion is missing. The listing contains about 140,000 clones. Germline loops: CDR1 LNHNV, CDR2 YYDKDF (reference sequence). The CDR3 is made up of 13 amino acids. Losses at the gene ends were 9 bases for V and 2 bases for J; bases not matched to a gene: 0. As for the donors, each was a healthy bone marrow donor. This clonotype was obtained from a man in his forties in good health and CMV-seronegative. The sample consisted of PBMCs. This chain joins TRBV15 and TRBJ2-1, with TRBD2 identical over 11 bases. CDR3 nucleotide sequence: TGTGCCACGACTAGCGGGACCTACAATGAGCAGTTCTTC. It translates to CATTSGTYNEQFF.